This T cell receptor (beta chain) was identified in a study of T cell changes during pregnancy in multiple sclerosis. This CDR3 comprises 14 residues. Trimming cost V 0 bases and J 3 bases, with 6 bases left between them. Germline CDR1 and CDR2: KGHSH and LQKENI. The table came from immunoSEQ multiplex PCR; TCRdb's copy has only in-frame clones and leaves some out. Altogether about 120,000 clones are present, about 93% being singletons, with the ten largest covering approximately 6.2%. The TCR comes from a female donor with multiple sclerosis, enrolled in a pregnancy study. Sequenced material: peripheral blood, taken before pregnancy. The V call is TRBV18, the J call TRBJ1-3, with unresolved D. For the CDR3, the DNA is TGTGCCAGCTCACCACCGCCGGGTGGAAACACCATATATTTT. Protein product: CASSPPPGGNTIYF.